This T cell receptor (beta chain) was identified during a study of T cells in Graves' hyperthyroidism and ophthalmopathy. Study-level results: Ophthalmopathy, which appeared later, was predicted by the model a median 6.5 months before onset. From stable hyperthyroidism, ophthalmopathy was separated by a 13 V-J model.

Amplification targeted TCR beta CDR3 regions from RNA transcripts. The HTBI primer set was used in a first-round RT-PCR of the TCR CDR3. MiXCR, run by TCRdb on the multiplex PCR reads, gives a single entry per CDR3 protein. Here the sample spans more than 500,000 distinct CDR3 sequences, around 15% being singletons. This clonotype was counted at least ten times. Antigen: not known. The V end was cut by 3 bases, the J end by 8 bases, with 7 bases between. This CDR3 contains 11 residues. Sequencing was done on a sample of blood. This chain uses TRBV12-3 or TRBV12-4 with TRBJ1-1, with no clear D. The TCR was taken from a woman in her 30s with Graves' hyperthyroidism. The CDR3 protein is CASSFLSEAFF. In DNA form, the CDR3 reads TGTGCCAGCAGTTTCTTATCGGAAGCTTTCTTT.